This passage covers 24 T cell receptor beta chains from one sample sequenced in a study of T cells in Graves' hyperthyroidism and ophthalmopathy. Amplification of TCR beta CDR3 regions used RNA as the template. The HTBI primer set drove a first-round RT-PCR of the TCR CDR3. In TCRdb, the multiplex PCR reads were re-called with MiXCR into one record per CDR3 protein. The profile shows around 280,000 distinct CDR3 sequences, roughly 14% of them singletons. The sample comprised blood. Receptor source: a woman in her twenties or thirties with Graves' hyperthyroidism that later progressed to Graves' ophthalmopathy.

This clonotype was counted ten times or more. This chain links TRBV18 with TRBJ2-5, with D uncertain. The V and J ends lost 2 bases and 5 bases respectively, with 9 bases between them. The CDR3 runs to 13 residues. Germline assignment: CDR1 KGHSH and CDR2 LQKENI. CDR3 sequence: CASSPGLGETQYF. The CDR3 DNA reads as TGTGCCAGCTCACCAGGGTTGGGTGAGACCCAGTACTTC.

V usage is TRBV19 and J usage is TRBJ2-1; no clear D gene. The V and J ends lost 8 bases and 4 bases respectively, with 15 bases between them. This CDR3 is built from 14 residues. Per germline, CDR1 LNHDA and CDR2 SQIVND (reference sequence). CDR3 coding DNA: TGTGCCAGTGAGGCCTCAATACTTTACAATGAGCAGTTCTTC. It yields the protein CASEASILYNEQFF.

The chain couples TRBV7-9 to TRBJ1-6; D is unclear. CDR3 length equals 14 residues. The V gene lost 4 bases and the J gene lost 10 bases, with 14 bases spanning the gap. Germline V gene lookup returns CDR1 SEHNR and CDR2 FQNEAQ (reference sequence). In DNA form, the CDR3 reads TGTGCCAGCAGCTCGGACGCCACCGGATCACCCCTCCACTTT. Its protein is CASSSDATGSPLHF.

In its sample, this clonotype was seen many times. CDR3 in amino acids: CASSPERAVETQYF. CDR3 DNA sequence: TGTGCCAGCAGCCCCGAAAGGGCGGTAGAGACCCAGTACTTC. The V gene is TRBV7-2, the J gene TRBJ2-5; D not resolved. CDR3 length: 14 amino acids. In germline, CDR1 is SGHTA, CDR2 FQGNSA. Deletions cut 5 bases from V and 4 bases from J, with 14 bases between. The complete variable domain, with remaining parts taken from reference TRBV7-2 and TRBJ2-5, reads GAGVSQSPSNKVTEKGKDVELRCDPISGHTALYWYRQSLGQGLEFLIYFQGNSAPDKSGLPSDRFSAERTGGSVSTLTIQRTQQEDSAVYLCASSPERAVETQYFGPGTRLLVL.

This clonotype has a handful of counts. The chain couples TRBV10-3 to TRBJ2-3; TRBD2 aligns across 9 bases. This CDR3 is 16 amino acids long. The ends lost 3 bases at V and 4 bases at J; junction bases unmatched: 8. Germline CDR1 reads ENHRY; CDR2 reads SYGVKD. CDR3 sequence (DNA): TGTGCCATCAGTGATTTGGGCGGGAGGGAGTCAGATACGCAGTATTTT. Its protein is CAISDLGGRESDTQYF.

The chain links TRBV27 to TRBJ1-5, with D tentatively TRBD1 (5 bases). Looked up from germline, CDR1 is MNHEY and CDR2 is SMNVEV (reference sequence). V was pared by 0 bases and J by 2 bases, with 11 bases between. The CDR3 has 16 amino acids. The CDR3 bases are TGTGCCAGCAGTTTATCGGGGGGTTGGCGCAATCAGCCCCAGCATTTT. Its protein is CASSLSGGWRNQPQHF.

This clonotype was seen ten or more times. The chain joins TRBV5-4 to TRBJ2-7; 8 positions match TRBD1. CDR3 size: 16 residues. The J segment lost 3 bases and the V segment lost 3 bases, leaving 11 bases of the junction unmatched. In germline, CDR1 is SGHNT, CDR2 YYREEE (reference sequence). CDR3 in amino acids: CASSYLSGGIVYEQYF. DNA of the CDR3: TGTGCCAGCAGCTATCTCTCAGGGGGCATCGTCTACGAGCAGTACTTC. Based on the CDR3 plus reference TRBV5-4 and TRBJ2-7, the full variable domain is ETGVTQSPTHLIKTRGQQVTLRCSSQSGHNTVSWYQQALGQGPQFIFQYYREEENGRGNFPPRFSGLQFPNYSSELNVNALELDDSALYLCASSYLSGGIVYEQYFGPGTRLTVT.

This clonotype appeared many times. The chain has TRBV9 and TRBJ2-1; D tentatively reads TRBD1 or TRBD2 (6 bases each). Germline CDR1 reads SGDLS; CDR2 reads YYNGEE. This CDR3 has 15 residues. Trimming took 2 bases from V and 4 from J, leaving 13 bases between them. The CDR3 nucleotides are TGTGCCAGCAGCGTCGGGGGCAGGGTATACAATGAGCAGTTCTTC. Protein product: CASSVGGRVYNEQFF.

V and J are TRBV7-2 and TRBJ2-7; 7 positions agree with TRBD2. The CDR3 contains 14 residues. Germline trimming cut 6 bases from V and 0 bases from J; bases unmatched to any gene: 5. Germline CDR1 is SGHTA and CDR2 is FQGNSA. The CDR3 nucleotides are TGTGCCAGCAGACTGGGACTATTCTCCTACGAGCAGTACTTC. Protein product: CASRLGLFSYEQYF. The entire variable domain, with the rest obtained from reference TRBV7-2 and TRBJ2-7, is as follows: GAGVSQSPSNKVTEKGKDVELRCDPISGHTALYWYRQSLGQGLEFLIYFQGNSAPDKSGLPSDRFSAERTGGSVSTLTIQRTQQEDSAVYLCASRLGLFSYEQYFGPGTRLTVT.

This clonotype was seen repeatedly, ten times or more. The chain combines TRBV5-1 with TRBJ1-2; D call uncertain. V dropped 4 bases and J dropped 6 bases, with 10 bases sitting between them. The CDR3 consists of 12 residues. Germline V gene data show CDR1 as SGHRS and CDR2 as YFSETQ. The DNA of the CDR3 is TGCGCCAGCAGCCCATATGAGGATGGCTACACCTTC. Protein sequence: CASSPYEDGYTF.

This clonotype was recorded at least ten times. This chain uses TRBV7-9 with TRBJ2-7; 8 bases match TRBD1. With 1 base clipped from V and 8 bases from J, the junction kept 4 bases outside the gene matches. Germline V CDR1 and CDR2: SEHNR, FQNEAQ (reference sequence). The CDR3 is 13 residues long. CDR3 region: CASSLGGQDQQYF. The CDR3 DNA sequence: TGTGCCAGCAGCTTAGGGGGACAGGATCAGCAGTACTTC.

Ten or more counts support this clonotype. The CDR3 region has the DNA TGTGCCAGCAGCCTGTTAGCGGGAGGGATGGCTGAGCAGTTCTTC. It translates to CASSLLAGGMAEQFF. V and J are TRBV27 and TRBJ2-1, with 11 bases identical to TRBD2. Germline V gene lookup returns CDR1 MNHEY and CDR2 SMNVEV (reference sequence). The CDR3 loop spans 15 amino acids. V trimming: 6 bases; J trimming: 9 bases; junction bases outside the gene matches: 10.

This clonotype was detected only a few times. The V gene is TRBV27, the J gene TRBJ2-7, with D possibly being TRBD2 (6 bases). Deletions cut 0 bases from V and 1 base from J, with 13 bases between. This CDR3 spans 16 amino acids. The germline V gene has CDR1 MNHEY and CDR2 SMNVEV (reference sequence). CDR3 residues: CASSLSGGEDSYEQYF. The CDR3 coding sequence is TGTGCCAGCAGTTTATCGGGAGGCGAAGATTCCTACGAGCAGTACTTC.

This chain links TRBV20-1 with TRBJ2-7; 8 positions agree with TRBD1. Per germline, CDR1 DFQATT and CDR2 SNEGSKA (reference sequence). V lost 5 bases and J lost 1; bases outside the gene matches: 10. The CDR3 length is 15 residues. The CDR3 bases are TGCAGTGCTGGCCCGAGGGACAGGCTATCCTACGAGCAGTACTTC. It is translated as CSAGPRDRLSYEQYF.

This clonotype has just a few counts. The chain couples TRBV4-3 to TRBJ1-3; a possible D gene is TRBD1 (5 bases). From germline, CDR1 is LGHNA and CDR2 YSLEER. V was cut by 0 bases and J by 2 bases, with 11 bases left in between. The CDR3 is 16 residues long. The CDR3 DNA follows: TGCGCCAGCAGCCAAGATCGGGGGGGTACTGGAAACACCATATATTTT. The encoded protein is CASSQDRGGTGNTIYF.

The chain employs TRBV15 and TRBJ2-1; 9 bases map to TRBD1. V lost 1 base and J lost 8; bases outside the gene matches: 6. CDR3 length: 15 residues. Germline assignment: CDR1 LNHNV and CDR2 YYDKDF (reference sequence). CDR3 nucleotides: TGTGCCACCAGCAGAGCGGGACAGGGCTTTTATGAGCAGTTCTTC. Amino acids: CATSRAGQGFYEQFF.

The CDR3 coding sequence is TGTGCCATTGGGATAGGGGGGAACACCGGGGAGCTGTTTTTT. It encodes CAIGIGGNTGELFF. This chain connects TRBV19 to TRBJ2-2; a possible D gene is TRBD1 (6 bases). The V gene lost 10 bases and the J gene lost 1 base, with 13 bases spanning the gap. Germline loops: CDR1 LNHDA, CDR2 SQIVND (reference sequence). The CDR3 contains 14 residues.

This clonotype was recorded many times. The rearrangement uses TRBV13 and TRBJ2-1; 7 bases fit TRBD2. In germline, CDR1 is PRHDT, CDR2 FYEKMQ (reference sequence). V lost 5 bases and J lost 8; bases outside the gene matches: 6. The CDR3 length is 13 residues. Here the CDR3 DNA reads TGTGCCAGCAGCCGGACTAGTTCTTATGAGCAGTTCTTC. This gives the protein CASSRTSSYEQFF.

The rearrangement links TRBV9 to TRBJ2-7, with D perhaps being TRBD1 or TRBD2 (5 bases each). Germline V gene data show CDR1 as SGDLS and CDR2 as YYNGEE. The V end was cut by 3 bases, the J end by 0 bases, with 7 bases between. CDR3 length equals 13 residues. CDR3 sequence reads: CASSEGTSYEQYF. The CDR3 nucleotides are TGTGCCAGCAGCGAAGGGACCTCCTACGAGCAGTACTTC.

The V gene is TRBV6-5, the J gene TRBJ2-4; a weak D match, TRBD2 (7 bases). V lost 0 bases to trimming and J lost 2 bases, with 14 bases between them. There are 17 residues in the CDR3. Looked up from germline, CDR1 is MNHEY and CDR2 is SVGAGI. The chain's CDR3 is CASSYSRDGGPKNIQYF. CDR3 bases: TGTGCCAGCAGTTACTCGAGAGACGGGGGGCCCAAAAACATTCAGTACTTC.

The chain recombines TRBV28 with TRBJ2-3; 14 bases map to TRBD2. The V gene's germline CDR1 is MDHEN and CDR2 SYDVKM. This CDR3 spans 13 amino acids. V gave up 9 bases and J gave up 10 bases; unmatched junction bases: 6. CDR3 in DNA: TGTGCCAGTCGCCGGACTAGCGGGGGGTCGCAGTATTTT. Its translation is CASRRTSGGSQYF.

In this sample, this clonotype turned up many times. The chain recombines TRBV12-3 or TRBV12-4 with TRBJ1-2, with no clear D. The CDR3 consists of 13 residues. The ends were cut back, 7 bases at V and 2 bases at J, with 11 bases in the middle. CDR3 amino acids: CASNDDKNYGYTF. CDR3 nucleotide sequence: TGTGCCAGCAACGATGACAAGAACTATGGCTACACCTTC.

Note on this clonotype: A much larger clone is a single base away; this may be a read error. CDR3 nucleotides: TGTGCCAGCAGAGGTGGGACACGGGATACGCAGTATTTT. It codes for CASRGGTRDTQYF. The rearrangement links TRBV9 to TRBJ2-3, with D tentatively TRBD1 (6 bases). The CDR3 consists of 13 residues. V was clipped by 5 bases and J by 6 bases, with 13 bases between them. The germline V gene has CDR1 SGDLS and CDR2 YYNGEE.

The rearrangement joins TRBV5-4 to TRBJ2-7; TRBD2 aligns across 7 bases. J was trimmed by 3 bases and V by 0 bases; bases with no gene match: 9. This CDR3 has 16 amino acids. CDR1 and CDR2 (germline): SGHNT, YYREEE (reference sequence). Written as DNA, the CDR3 is TGTGCCAGCAGCTTGGGCCCCGAGCGGGGAGACTACGAGCAGTACTTC. Protein: CASSLGPERGDYEQYF. The full variable domain, rest sourced from reference TRBV5-4 and TRBJ2-7, is ETGVTQSPTHLIKTRGQQVTLRCSSQSGHNTVSWYQQALGQGPQFIFQYYREEENGRGNFPPRFSGLQFPNYSSELNVNALELDDSALYLCASSLGPERGDYEQYFGPGTRLTVT.